The sequence of this TCR beta chain was determined in a study of T cell responses to AZD1222 COVID-19 vaccine. Findings and caveats of the study: Mostly white British, mostly female donors; authors suggested clonal diversity may be underestimated.

The method was immunoSEQ multiplex PCR; TCRdb's version includes in-frame clones alone and lacks a portion of them. The profile shows some 200,000 clones, approximately 89% of them singletons. This clone was seen just once. As yet, its antigen is unknown. Germline assignment: CDR1 SGHAT and CDR2 FQNNGV. The CDR3 consists of 15 residues. V was clipped by 6 bases and J by 1 base; unmatched bases: 8. This TCR came from an adult who received the AZD1222 COVID-19 vaccine. The chain has TRBV11-2 and TRBJ1-1; 7 bases line up with TRBD1. The sequencing here drew on peripheral blood, taken 28 days after the second AZD1222 dose. The CDR3 DNA is TGTGCCAGCAGGGGGTTGACAGGGAGGAACACTGAAGCTTTCTTT. Residues: CASRGLTGRNTEAFF.